This passage covers 21 T cell receptor beta chains from one sample sequenced in a study of T cell clonality in common variable immunodeficiency. Assay: immunoSEQ multiplex PCR; the TCRdb copy retains only in-frame clones and omits some. The sample counts some 38,000 clones, none seen once; the ten largest own roughly 2.9%. Sequencing used peripheral blood mononuclear cells. Receptors originate from a person between 18 and 75 years old in good health.

The sample holds many counts of this clone. With the read ending 3 residues before the CDR3 end, the germline J gene is used to fill in that end. The J gene is TRBJ2-3, the V gene TRBV5-1; 7 bases are shared with TRBD1. The V gene end was trimmed by 0 bases and the J gene end by 3 bases; junction bases not matched to a gene: 4. The germline CDR1 and CDR2 sequences are SGHRS and YFSETQ. The CDR3 sequence is 15 residues long. This CDR3 reads CASSLGRGLTDTQYF. CDR3 DNA (partial): TGCGCCAGCAGCTTGGGCAGGGGGTTAACAGATACG. Based on the CDR3 plus reference TRBV5-1 and TRBJ2-3, the full variable domain is KAGVTQTPRYLIKTRGQQVTLSCSPISGHRSVSWYQQTPGQGLQFLFEYFSETQRNKGNFPGRFSGRQFSNSRSEMNVSTLELGDSALYLCASSLGRGLTDTQYFGPGTRLTVL.

This clone has ten or more counts. The CDR3 end is not reached by the read, which stops 3 residues before it; the germline J gene fills it in. The chain is built from TRBV30 and TRBJ2-5; possible D gene TRBD1, 7 bases. Germline loops: CDR1 GTSNPN, CDR2 SVGIG (reference sequence). This CDR3 is 14 amino acids long. V dropped 5 bases and J dropped 5 bases, with 18 bases sitting between them. CDR3 amino acids: CAWSRGDLMETQYF. The DNA read from the CDR3 is TGTGCCTGGTCCAGGGGGGACTTGATGGAGACC.

This clone appeared many times. The CDR3 goes on 3 residues after the read ends, and that part is filled in from the germline J gene. The chain combines TRBV20-1 with TRBJ2-5; 13 bases map to TRBD2. This CDR3 has 15 residues. V lost 6 bases, J lost 5 bases, and 9 bases stayed unmatched. Germline CDR1 DFQATT, CDR2 SNEGSKA (reference sequence). CDR3 DNA, as far as it was read: TGCAGTGCCAGGACTAGCGGGAGTGCGATCGAGACC. This codes for CSARTSGSAIET. The entire CDR3 reads CSARTSGSAIETQYF.

This clone was counted many times. The CDR3 end lies 3 residues beyond the end of the read and is filled in from the germline J gene. The V and J genes are TRBV30 and TRBJ1-1; D gene unclear. The CDR3 is made up of 13 amino acids. Deletions cut 1 base from V and 0 bases from J, with 6 bases between. Germline assignment: CDR1 GTSNPN and CDR2 SVGIG (reference sequence). The part of the CDR3 DNA that was read is TGTGCCTGGAGTGGTCAGATGAACACTGAA. This codes for CAWSGQMNTE. The whole CDR3 reads CAWSGQMNTEAFF.

This clone has ten or more counts. Read data end 3 residues before the CDR3 end; the end is taken from the germline J gene. The genes are TRBV7-9 and TRBJ2-3; unclear D gene. V lost 5 bases to trimming and J lost 5 bases, with 8 bases between them. The germline gives CDR1 SEHNR, CDR2 FQNEAQ (reference sequence). This CDR3 comprises 12 residues. CDR3 region: CASSPHGDTQYF. The covered CDR3 bases are TGTGCCAGCAGCCCCCACGGAGATACG.

This clone was counted at least ten times. The CDR3 is cut off 3 residues early in the read; its end comes from the germline J gene. The V and J genes are TRBV20-1 and TRBJ2-1, with 11 bases that match TRBD2. Per the germline V gene, CDR1 is DFQATT and CDR2 is SNEGSKA (reference sequence). J gave up 2 bases and V 5 bases, and 11 bases lay outside the gene matches. The CDR3 runs 17 residues. CDR3 bases read: TGCAGTGCTGTAGCGCCGACTAGCGGGACAGCCTACAATGAG. Residues: CSAVAPTSGTAYNE. The CDR3 reads in full as CSAVAPTSGTAYNEQFF.

This clone has at least ten counts. The read halts 3 residues ahead of the CDR3 end, with the missing end drawn from the germline J gene. The gene calls are TRBV5-1 and TRBJ2-6; no clear D. Germline CDR1 SGHRS, CDR2 YFSETQ. Trimming removed 5 bases from V and 4 bases from J, with 10 bases in between. CDR3 length equals 14 residues. The CDR3 loop is CASRGGPGANVLTF. The covered CDR3 bases are TGCGCCAGCAGAGGCGGCCCCGGGGCCAACGTC.

This clone was counted at least ten times. The CDR3 end lies 3 residues beyond the end of the read and is filled in from the germline J gene. The chain employs TRBV27 and TRBJ2-1; tentatively, D is TRBD2 (5 bases). Between the trimmed V and J ends, which lost 5 bases and 0 bases, there was a span of 11 bases. The CDR3 consists of 15 residues. Germline V gene lookup returns CDR1 MNHEY and CDR2 SMNVEV (reference sequence). The CDR3 sequence is CASSQTRGSYNEQFF. Partial CDR3 DNA: TGTGCCAGCAGTCAGACTCGGGGCTCCTACAATGAG.

This clone was recorded many times. The read ends 3 residues before the CDR3 terminus; that terminus is restored from the germline J gene. The rearrangement links TRBV19 to TRBJ1-2; a weak D match, TRBD1 (5 bases). The CDR3 is 13 residues long. V shed 7 bases and J shed 5 bases, with 14 bases lying between them. Germline CDR1 LNHDA, CDR2 SQIVND (reference sequence). The sequenced CDR3 bases are TGTGCCAGTACGCCCACGGGGGATTATGGC. Amino acids: CASTPTGDYG. The full CDR3 protein is CASTPTGDYGYTF.

This clone has ten or more counts. The sequenced fragment ends 3 residues before the CDR3 boundary, so the rest is inferred from the germline J gene. The rearrangement links TRBV5-4 to TRBJ1-1; D call uncertain. Trimming shortened V by 0 bases and J by 2 bases, and 8 bases separated the two germline ends. This CDR3 spans 14 amino acids. Germline CDR1 SGHNT, CDR2 YYREEE (reference sequence). Incomplete CDR3 DNA: TGTGCCAGCAGCTTGGAAGGGCTTAACACTGAA. Its protein product is CASSLEGLNTE. The full CDR3 reads CASSLEGLNTEAFF.

By frequency in the sample, this clone is medium-sized. The CDR3 extends 3 residues past the end of the read, so its final part is completed from the germline J gene. The chain joins TRBV13 to TRBJ1-1; no reliable D call. Germline V CDR1 and CDR2: PRHDT, FYEKMQ (reference sequence). V lost 2 bases to trimming and J lost 0 bases, with 19 bases between them. This CDR3 region has 18 residues. The part of the CDR3 DNA that was read is TGTGCCAGCAGCTTAACCGACACCTCAGAAATCATGAACACTGAA. Translating it yields CASSLTDTSEIMNTE. In full, the CDR3 reads CASSLTDTSEIMNTEAFF.

This clone was recorded many times. The read is 3 residues too short to cover the CDR3 end, so that end is filled in from the germline J gene. The chain joins TRBV5-1 to TRBJ2-2, with D possibly TRBD2 on 6 matching bases. The germline CDR1 and CDR2 sequences are SGHRS and YFSETQ. Trimming took 3 bases from V and 6 from J, leaving 21 bases between them. The CDR3 length is 17 residues. Partial CDR3 DNA: TGCGCCAGCAGCTCGACGCAGGTAGCGGCGTCGGCCGGGGAG. Its protein product is CASSSTQVAASAGE. The full CDR3 sequence reads CASSSTQVAASAGELFF.

There are many counts of this clone. The read ends 3 residues before the CDR3 terminus; that terminus is restored from the germline J gene. The chain couples TRBV20-1 to TRBJ2-1; no reliable D call. V was cut by 3 bases and J by 7 bases, with 7 bases left in between. CDR3 length: 11 amino acids. From germline, CDR1 is DFQATT and CDR2 SNEGSKA (reference sequence). The CDR3 spells CSARAVNEQFF. The sequenced part of the CDR3 DNA is TGCAGTGCTAGGGCGGTGAATGAG.

This clone came up many times. The read is 3 residues too short to cover the CDR3 end, so that end is filled in from the germline J gene. The rearrangement uses TRBV18 and TRBJ2-2; 8 bases agree with TRBD1. J was trimmed by 6 bases and V by 3 bases; bases with no gene match: 9. Germline CDR1 is KGHSH and CDR2 is LQKENI. This CDR3 region has 16 residues. The CDR3 DNA, read in part, is TGTGCCAGCTCACCCCGTTCGACAGGGGAAGCCGGGGAG. Translation gives CASSPRSTGEAGE. The full CDR3 is CASSPRSTGEAGELFF.

This clone was found many times. CDR3 DNA, as far as it was read: TGTGCCAGCAGTGAACATGGGACAGGGGGCCTAGTTGGCATT. It encodes CASSEHGTGGLVGI. The full CDR3 sequence reads CASSEHGTGGLVGIQYF. The chain combines TRBV2 with TRBJ2-4; 12 bases are a match to TRBD1. The CDR3 is cut off 3 residues early in the read; its end comes from the germline J gene. Germline values: CDR1 SNHLY, CDR2 FYNNEI. This CDR3 contains 17 residues. The V gene end was trimmed by 2 bases and the J gene end by 9 bases; junction bases not matched to a gene: 11.

This clone was found many times. One end of the junction varies from germline; a read error may be responsible. The read ends 3 residues shy of where the CDR3 ends; the end is completed using the germline J gene. Other nucleotide sequences from this sample produce the same CDR3. The genes are TRBV14 and TRBJ1-2; 7 positions agree with TRBD1. Germline V gene sequence: CDR1 SGHDN, CDR2 FVKESK. CDR3 size: 13 residues. CDR3 loop: CASSPGTDYGYTF. The CDR3 DNA, read in part, is TGTGCCAGCAGCCCCGGGACAGATTATGGA.

This clone was counted ten times or more. The read finishes 3 residues shy of the CDR3 end, and the germline J gene is used to complete it. J is TRBJ2-1 and V is TRBV19, with 11 bases lining up with TRBD1. This CDR3 contains 19 residues. Germline V gene sequence: CDR1 LNHDA, CDR2 SQIVND (reference sequence). V shed 4 bases and J 1 base; nucleotides not matched to a gene: 12. CDR3 loop: CASSSSPGTGGFSYNEQFF. The CDR3 bases that were read are TGTGCCAGTAGTAGCAGCCCCGGGACAGGGGGATTTTCCTACAATGAG.

This clone was detected ten times or more. The read terminates 3 residues ahead of where the CDR3 ends, so the germline J gene completes it. The chain couples TRBV20-1 to TRBJ2-3, with 7 bases matching TRBD1. CDR1 DFQATT and CDR2 SNEGSKA come from the germline V gene (reference sequence). The V segment lost 5 bases and the J segment 0 bases; nucleotides outside the gene matches: 5. The CDR3 spans 14 residues. The covered CDR3 bases are TGCAGTGCTCGGGACAGCACTAGCACAGATACG. It yields the protein CSARDSTSTDT. The full-length CDR3 reads as CSARDSTSTDTQYF.

Points on this clone: The CDR3 is cut off 3 residues early in the read; its end comes from the germline J gene. The chain uses TRBV7-9 and TRBJ2-2, with D possibly TRBD1 on 6 matching bases. The germline gives CDR1 SEHNR, CDR2 FQNEAQ (reference sequence). This CDR3 contains 13 residues. CDR3 loop: CASSSGADEKLFF. Partial CDR3 DNA: TGTGCCAGCAGCTCAGGGGCCGATGAAAAG. Supplemented by reference TRBV7-9 and TRBJ2-2, the full variable domain reads DTGVSQNPRHKITKRGQNVTFRCDPISEHNRLYWYRQTLGQGPEFLTYFQNEAQLEKSRLLSDRFSAERPKGSFSTLEIQRTEQGDSAMYLCASSSGADEKLFFGEGSRLTVL.

This clone was seen at least ten times. With the read ending 3 residues before the CDR3 end, the germline J gene is used to fill in that end. The J gene is TRBJ1-4, the V gene TRBV27; weak D call: TRBD1 (5 bases). The V and J ends lost 4 bases and 6 bases respectively, with 15 bases between them. This CDR3 comprises 15 residues. Per the germline V gene, CDR1 is MNHEY and CDR2 is SMNVEV (reference sequence). The DNA read from the CDR3 is TGTGCCAGCAGTTCCTGGGTCGGGGGGGATGAAAAA. Translation: CASSSWVGGDEK. The full CDR3 is CASSSWVGGDEKLFF.

In the case of this clone: Read sequence stops 3 residues before the CDR3 end, and the germline J gene provides the missing end. This sequence joins TRBV6-2 or TRBV6-3 and TRBJ1-2; D is ambiguous. CDR1 MNHEY and CDR2 SVGEGT come from the germline V gene. There are 14 residues in the CDR3. CDR3 residues: CASSYGQTYYDYTF. Partial CDR3 DNA: TGTGCCAGCAGTTATGGCCAGACCTACTACGAC.